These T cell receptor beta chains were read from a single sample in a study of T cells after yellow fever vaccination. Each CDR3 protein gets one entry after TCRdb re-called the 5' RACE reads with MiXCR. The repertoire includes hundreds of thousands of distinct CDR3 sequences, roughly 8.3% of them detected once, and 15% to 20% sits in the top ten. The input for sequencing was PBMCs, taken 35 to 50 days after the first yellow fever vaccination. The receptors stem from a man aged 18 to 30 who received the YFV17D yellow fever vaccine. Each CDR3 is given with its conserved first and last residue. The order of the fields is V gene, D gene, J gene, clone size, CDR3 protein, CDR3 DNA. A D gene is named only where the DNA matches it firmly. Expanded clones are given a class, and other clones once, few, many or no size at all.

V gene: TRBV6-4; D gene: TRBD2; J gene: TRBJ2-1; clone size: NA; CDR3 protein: CASSPSGGADEQFF; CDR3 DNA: TGTGCCAGCAGTCCTAGCGGGGGGGCGGATGAGCAGTTCTTC
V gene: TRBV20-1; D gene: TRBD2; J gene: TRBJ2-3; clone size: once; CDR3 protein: CSARATSADTQYF; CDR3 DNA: TGCAGTGCTAGGGCGACTAGCGCAGATACGCAGTATTTT
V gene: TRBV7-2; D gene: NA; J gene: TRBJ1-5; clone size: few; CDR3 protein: CASSLWRNSNQPQHF; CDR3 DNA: TGTGCCAGCAGCTTATGGCGGAATAGCAATCAGCCCCAGCATTTT
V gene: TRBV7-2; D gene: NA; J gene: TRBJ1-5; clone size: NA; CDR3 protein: CASSLGKGQGQPQHF; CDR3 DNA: TGTGCCAGCAGCTTAGGTAAAGGGCAGGGGCAGCCCCAGCATTTT
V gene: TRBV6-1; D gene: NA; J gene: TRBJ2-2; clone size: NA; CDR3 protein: CASSARRIYTGELFF; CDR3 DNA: TGTGCCAGCAGTGCTCGGCGGATCTACACCGGGGAGCTGTTTTTT
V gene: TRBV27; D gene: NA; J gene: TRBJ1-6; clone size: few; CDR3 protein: CASRNRNSPLHF; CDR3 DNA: TGTGCCAGCAGAAATCGAAATTCACCCCTCCACTTT
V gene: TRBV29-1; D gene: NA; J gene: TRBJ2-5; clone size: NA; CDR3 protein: CSVGTTEETQYF; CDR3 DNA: TGCAGCGTTGGGACAACCGAAGAGACCCAGTACTTC
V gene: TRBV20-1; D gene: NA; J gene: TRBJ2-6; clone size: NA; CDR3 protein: CSARDRVLAGANVLTF; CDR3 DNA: TGCAGTGCTAGAGATCGGGTTTTGGCTGGGGCCAACGTCCTGACTTTC
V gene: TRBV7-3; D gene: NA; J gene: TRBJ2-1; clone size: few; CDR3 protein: CASSLRRGQMNEQFF; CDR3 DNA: TGTGCCAGCAGCTTAAGACGGGGACAAATGAATGAGCAGTTCTTC
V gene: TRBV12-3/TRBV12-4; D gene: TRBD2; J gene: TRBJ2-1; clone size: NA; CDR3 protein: CASSLPGLAGGNYNEQFF; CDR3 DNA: TGTGCCAGCAGTCTACCGGGACTAGCGGGGGGGAATTACAATGAGCAGTTCTTC
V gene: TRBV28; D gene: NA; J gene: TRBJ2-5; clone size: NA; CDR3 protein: CASTGVETQYF; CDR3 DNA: TGTGCCAGCACAGGGGTAGAGACCCAGTACTTC
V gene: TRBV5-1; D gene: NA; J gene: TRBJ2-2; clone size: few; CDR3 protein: CASSLRTGDGELFF; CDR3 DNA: TGCGCCAGCAGCTTGCGTACGGGGGACGGGGAGCTGTTTTTT
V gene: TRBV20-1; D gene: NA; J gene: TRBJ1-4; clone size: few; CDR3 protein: CSVTNPSLF; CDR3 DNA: TGCAGCGTAACGAACCCGAGCCTCTTT
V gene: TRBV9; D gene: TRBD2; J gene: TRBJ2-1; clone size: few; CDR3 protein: CASSVVMGGGAAEQFF; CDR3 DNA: TGTGCCAGCAGCGTAGTAATGGGCGGGGGGGCCGCTGAGCAGTTCTTC
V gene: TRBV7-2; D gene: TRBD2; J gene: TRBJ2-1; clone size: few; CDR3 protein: CASSSTSGGRGEQFF; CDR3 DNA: TGTGCCAGCAGCTCGACTAGCGGGGGGCGGGGTGAGCAGTTCTTC
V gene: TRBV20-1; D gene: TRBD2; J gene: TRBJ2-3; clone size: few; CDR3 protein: CSARMGGRGTDTQYF; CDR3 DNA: TGCAGTGCTAGGATGGGGGGGAGGGGCACAGATACGCAGTATTTT
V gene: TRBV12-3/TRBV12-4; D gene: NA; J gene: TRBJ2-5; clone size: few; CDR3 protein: CASSATDTETQYF; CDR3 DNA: TGTGCCAGCAGTGCGACTGATACAGAGACCCAGTACTTC
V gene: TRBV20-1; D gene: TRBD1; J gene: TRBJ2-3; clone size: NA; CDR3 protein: CSAKGQPGADTQYF; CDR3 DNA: TGCAGTGCAAAGGGACAGCCCGGTGCAGATACGCAGTATTTT
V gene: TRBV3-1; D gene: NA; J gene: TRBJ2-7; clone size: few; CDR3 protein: CASSRGHDYEQYF; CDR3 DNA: TGTGCCAGCAGCCGAGGACACGACTACGAGCAGTACTTC
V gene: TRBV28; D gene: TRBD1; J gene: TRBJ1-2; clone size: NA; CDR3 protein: CASSLPTGGFGYTF; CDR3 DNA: TGTGCCAGCAGCTTGCCAACAGGGGGATTTGGCTACACCTTC
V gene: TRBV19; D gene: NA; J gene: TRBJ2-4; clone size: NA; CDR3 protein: CASSMGFDLLGDIQYF; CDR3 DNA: TGTGCCAGTAGTATGGGGTTTGACCTCCTAGGGGACATTCAGTACTTC
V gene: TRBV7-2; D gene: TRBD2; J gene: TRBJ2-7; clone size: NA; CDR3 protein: CASSYRLAGEQYF; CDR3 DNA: TGTGCCAGCAGCTACCGACTAGCGGGCGAGCAGTACTTC
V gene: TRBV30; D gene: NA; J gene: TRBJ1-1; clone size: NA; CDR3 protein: CAWSVRGAGETAEAFF; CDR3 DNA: TGTGCCTGGAGTGTACGGGGGGCTGGGGAAACAGCTGAAGCTTTCTTT
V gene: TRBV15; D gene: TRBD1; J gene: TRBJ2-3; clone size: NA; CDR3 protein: CATTPTGANTDTQYF; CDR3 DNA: TGTGCCACCACCCCGACAGGGGCCAACACAGATACGCAGTATTTT
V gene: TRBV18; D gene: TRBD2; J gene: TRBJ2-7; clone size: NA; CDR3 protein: CASSSSRGGTEQYF; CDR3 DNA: TGTGCCAGCTCCAGTAGCCGGGGGGGTACCGAGCAGTACTTC
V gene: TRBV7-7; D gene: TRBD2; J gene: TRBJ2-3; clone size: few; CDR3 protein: CASSPATSGGIDTQYF; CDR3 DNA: TGTGCCAGCAGCCCCGCGACTAGCGGGGGAATAGATACGCAGTATTTT
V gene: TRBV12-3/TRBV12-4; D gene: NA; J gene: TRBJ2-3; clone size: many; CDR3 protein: CASSRSERQSTDTQYF; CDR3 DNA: TGTGCCAGCAGCCGATCGGAGAGGCAGAGCACAGATACGCAGTATTTT
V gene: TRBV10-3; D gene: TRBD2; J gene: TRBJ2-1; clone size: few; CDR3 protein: CAISPSGGDEQFF; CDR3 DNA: TGTGCCATCAGCCCTAGCGGGGGTGATGAGCAGTTCTTC
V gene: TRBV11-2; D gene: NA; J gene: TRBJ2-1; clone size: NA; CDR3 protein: CASSPPIAANEQFF; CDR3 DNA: TGTGCCAGCAGCCCACCCATAGCGGCCAATGAGCAGTTCTTC
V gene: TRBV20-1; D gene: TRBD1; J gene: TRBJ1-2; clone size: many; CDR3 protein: CSAYRGYYGYTF; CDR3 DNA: TGCAGTGCGTACAGGGGTTACTATGGCTACACCTTC
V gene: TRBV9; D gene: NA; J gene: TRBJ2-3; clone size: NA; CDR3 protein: CASSPSWGASTDTQYF; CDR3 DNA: TGTGCCAGCAGCCCAAGCTGGGGGGCTAGCACAGATACGCAGTATTTT
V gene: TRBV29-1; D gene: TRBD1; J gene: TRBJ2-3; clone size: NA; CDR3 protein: CSVAGTGADTQYF; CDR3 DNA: TGCAGCGTTGCCGGGACAGGGGCAGATACGCAGTATTTT
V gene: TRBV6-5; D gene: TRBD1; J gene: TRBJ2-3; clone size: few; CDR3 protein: CASSYSAGGLGDTQYF; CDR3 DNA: TGTGCCAGCAGTTACTCAGCAGGGGGCTTGGGAGATACGCAGTATTTT
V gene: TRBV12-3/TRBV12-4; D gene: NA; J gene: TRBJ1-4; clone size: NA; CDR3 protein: CASSFRGGDEKLFF; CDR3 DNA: TGTGCCAGCAGTTTCAGAGGGGGGGATGAAAAACTGTTTTTT
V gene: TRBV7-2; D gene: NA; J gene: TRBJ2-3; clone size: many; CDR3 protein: CANSISYTDTQYF; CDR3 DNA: TGTGCCAACAGTATTTCCTACACAGATACGCAGTATTTT
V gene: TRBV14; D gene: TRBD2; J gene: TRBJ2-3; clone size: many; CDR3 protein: CASSQRPGLAGTTDTQYF; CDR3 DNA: TGTGCCAGCAGCCAGCGCCCCGGACTAGCGGGGACCACAGATACGCAGTATTTT
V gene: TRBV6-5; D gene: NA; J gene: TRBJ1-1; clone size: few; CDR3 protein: CASSYSETMNTEAFF; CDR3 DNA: TGTGCCAGCAGTTACTCCGAGACAATGAACACTGAAGCTTTCTTT
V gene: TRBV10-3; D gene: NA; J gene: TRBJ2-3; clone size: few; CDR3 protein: CAISERDISDTDTQYF; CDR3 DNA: TGTGCCATCAGTGAGCGGGATATTAGTGACACAGATACGCAGTATTTT
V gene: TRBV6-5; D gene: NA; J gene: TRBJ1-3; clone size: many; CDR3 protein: CASSSPGSSGNTIYF; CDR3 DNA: TGTGCCAGCAGTTCCCCGGGGAGCTCTGGAAACACCATATATTTT
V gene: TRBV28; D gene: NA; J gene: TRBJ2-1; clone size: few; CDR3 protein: CASSLFKVRSTQENEQFF; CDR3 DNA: TGTGCCAGCAGTTTATTCAAAGTGCGTTCGACCCAGGAAAATGAGCAGTTCTTC
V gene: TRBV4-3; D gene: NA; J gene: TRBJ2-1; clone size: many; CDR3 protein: CASSQEASNEQFF; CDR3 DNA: TGCGCCAGCAGCCAAGAAGCGAGCAATGAGCAGTTCTTC
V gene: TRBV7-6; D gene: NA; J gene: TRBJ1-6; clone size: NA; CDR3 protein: CASSLAHRFPSSYNSPLHF; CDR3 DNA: TGTGCCAGCAGCTTAGCGCATCGGTTTCCCAGCTCCTATAATTCACCCCTCCACTTT
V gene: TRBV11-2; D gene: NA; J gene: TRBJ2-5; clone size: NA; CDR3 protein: CASSTSGQGRETQYF; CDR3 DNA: TGTGCCAGCAGCACATCGGGACAAGGGAGGGAGACCCAGTACTTC
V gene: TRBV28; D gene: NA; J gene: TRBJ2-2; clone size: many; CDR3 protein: CATNWAGYSTGELFF; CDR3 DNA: TGTGCCACCAATTGGGCGGGATACTCAACCGGGGAGCTGTTTTTT
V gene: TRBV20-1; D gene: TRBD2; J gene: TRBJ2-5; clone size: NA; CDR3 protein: CSARDFAGGLLEETQYF; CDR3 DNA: TGCAGTGCTAGAGATTTCGCGGGGGGGCTCCTCGAAGAGACCCAGTACTTC
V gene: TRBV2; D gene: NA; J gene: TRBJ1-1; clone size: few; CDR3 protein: CASSGGVETEAFF; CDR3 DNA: TGTGCCAGCAGTGGGGGGGTAGAGACTGAAGCTTTCTTT
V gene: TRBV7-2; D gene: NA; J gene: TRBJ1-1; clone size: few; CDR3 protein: CASSASPWGTEAFF; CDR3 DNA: TGTGCCAGCAGCGCTAGCCCTTGGGGCACTGAAGCTTTCTTT
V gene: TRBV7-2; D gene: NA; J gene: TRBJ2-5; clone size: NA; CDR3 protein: CASSSAWRSYQETQYF; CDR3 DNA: TGTGCCAGCAGCTCAGCGTGGAGGTCGTACCAAGAGACCCAGTACTTC
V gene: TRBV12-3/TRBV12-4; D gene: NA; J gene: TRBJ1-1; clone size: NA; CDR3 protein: CASSFSPVNTEAFF; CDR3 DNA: TGTGCCAGCAGTTTTAGCCCTGTGAACACTGAAGCTTTCTTT
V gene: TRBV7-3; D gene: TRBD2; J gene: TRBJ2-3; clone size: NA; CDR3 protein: CASSPESGGSGTDTQYF; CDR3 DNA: TGTGCCAGCAGCCCCGAATCGGGAGGTAGCGGCACAGATACGCAGTATTTT
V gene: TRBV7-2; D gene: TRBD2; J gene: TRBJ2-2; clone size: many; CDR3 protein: CASSQSRGGHGELFF; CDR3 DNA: TGTGCCAGCAGCCAGTCCCGGGGGGGCCACGGGGAGCTGTTTTTT